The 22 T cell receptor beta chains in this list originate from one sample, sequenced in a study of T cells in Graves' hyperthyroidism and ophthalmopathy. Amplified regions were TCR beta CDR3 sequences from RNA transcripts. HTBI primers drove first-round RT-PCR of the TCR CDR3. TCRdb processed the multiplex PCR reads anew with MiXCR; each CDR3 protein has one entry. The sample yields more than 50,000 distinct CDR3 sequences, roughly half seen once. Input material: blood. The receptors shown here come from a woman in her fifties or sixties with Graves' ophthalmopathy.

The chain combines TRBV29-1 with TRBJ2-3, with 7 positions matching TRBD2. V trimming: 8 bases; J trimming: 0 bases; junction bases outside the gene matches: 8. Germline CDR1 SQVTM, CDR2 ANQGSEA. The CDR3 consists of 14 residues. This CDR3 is CSTSLAPSTDTQYF. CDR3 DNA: TGCAGCACCTCACTAGCGCCAAGCACAGATACGCAGTATTTT.

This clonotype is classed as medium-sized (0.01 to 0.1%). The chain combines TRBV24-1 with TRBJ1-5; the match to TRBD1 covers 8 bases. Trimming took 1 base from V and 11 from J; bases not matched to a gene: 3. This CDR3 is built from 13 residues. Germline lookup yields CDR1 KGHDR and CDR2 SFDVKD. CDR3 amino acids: CATSDFGQGTQHF. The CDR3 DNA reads TGTGCCACCAGTGATTTCGGACAGGGTACCCAGCATTTT.

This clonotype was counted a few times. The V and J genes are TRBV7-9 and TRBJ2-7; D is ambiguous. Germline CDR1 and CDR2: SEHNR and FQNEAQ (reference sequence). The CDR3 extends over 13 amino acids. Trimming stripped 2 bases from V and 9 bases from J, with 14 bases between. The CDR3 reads CASSLSVLEPQYF. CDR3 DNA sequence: TGTGCCAGCAGCTTAAGTGTACTCGAACCGCAGTACTTC.

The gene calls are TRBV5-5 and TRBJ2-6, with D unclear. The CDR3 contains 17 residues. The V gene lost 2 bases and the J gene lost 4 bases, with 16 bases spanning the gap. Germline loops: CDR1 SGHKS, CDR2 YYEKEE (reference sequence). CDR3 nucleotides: TGTGCCAGCAGCTTAAGTCGGGTGCCTCCCGGGGCCAACGTCCTGACTTTC. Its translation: CASSLSRVPPGANVLTF. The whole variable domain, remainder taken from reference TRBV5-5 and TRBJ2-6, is DAGVTQSPTHLIKTRGQQVTLRCSPISGHKSVSWYQQVLGQGPQFIFQYYEKEERGRGNFPDRFSARQFPNYSSELNVNALLLGDSALYLCASSLSRVPPGANVLTFGAGSRLTVL.

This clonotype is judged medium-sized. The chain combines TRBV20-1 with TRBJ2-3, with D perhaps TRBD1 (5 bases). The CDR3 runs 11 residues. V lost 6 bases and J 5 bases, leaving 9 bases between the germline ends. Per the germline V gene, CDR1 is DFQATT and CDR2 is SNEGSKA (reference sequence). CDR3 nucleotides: TGCAGTGCCAAAAGGGGAGATACGCAGTATTTT. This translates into CSAKRGDTQYF.

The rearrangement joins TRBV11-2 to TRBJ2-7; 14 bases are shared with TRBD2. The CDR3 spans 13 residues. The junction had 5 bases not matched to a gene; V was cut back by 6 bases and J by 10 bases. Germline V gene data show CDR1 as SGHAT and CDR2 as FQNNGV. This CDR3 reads CASRRTSGGLQYF. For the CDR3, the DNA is TGTGCCAGCAGGCGGACTAGCGGGGGGCTTCAGTACTTC. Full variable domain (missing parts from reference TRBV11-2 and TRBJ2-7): EAGVAQSPRYKIIEKRQSVAFWCNPISGHATLYWYQQILGQGPKLLIQFQNNGVVDDSQLPKDRFSAERLKGVDSTLKIQPAKLEDSAVYLCASRRTSGGLQYFGPGTRLTVT.

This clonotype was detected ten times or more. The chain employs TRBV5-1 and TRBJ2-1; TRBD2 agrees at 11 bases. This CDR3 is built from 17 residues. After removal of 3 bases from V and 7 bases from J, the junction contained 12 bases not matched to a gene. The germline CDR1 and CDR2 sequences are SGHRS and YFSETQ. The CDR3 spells CASSSALAGGRVNEQFF. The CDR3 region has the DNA TGCGCCAGCAGCTCCGCTTTAGCGGGAGGGCGGGTGAATGAGCAGTTCTTC.

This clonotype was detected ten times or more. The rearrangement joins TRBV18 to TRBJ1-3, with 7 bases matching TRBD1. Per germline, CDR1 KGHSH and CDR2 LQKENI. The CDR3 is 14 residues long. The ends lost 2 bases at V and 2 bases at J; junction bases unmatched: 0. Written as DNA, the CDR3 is TGTGCCAGCTCACCAACAGGGGCTGGAAACACCATATATTTT. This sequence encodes CASSPTGAGNTIYF.

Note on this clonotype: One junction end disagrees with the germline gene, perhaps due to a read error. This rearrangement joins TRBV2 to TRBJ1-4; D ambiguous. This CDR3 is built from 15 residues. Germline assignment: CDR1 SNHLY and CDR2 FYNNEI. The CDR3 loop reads CGSSDDVRTNEKLLF. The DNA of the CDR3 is TGTGGCAGCAGTGACGACGTCAGGACTAATGAAAAACTGCTTTTT. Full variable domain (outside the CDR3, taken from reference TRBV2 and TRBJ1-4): EPEVTQTPSHQVTQMGQEVILRCVPISNHLYFYWYRQILGQKVEFLVSFYNNEISEKSEIFDDQFSVERPDGSNFTLKIRSTKLEDSAMYFCGSSDDVRTNEKLLFGSGTQLSVL.

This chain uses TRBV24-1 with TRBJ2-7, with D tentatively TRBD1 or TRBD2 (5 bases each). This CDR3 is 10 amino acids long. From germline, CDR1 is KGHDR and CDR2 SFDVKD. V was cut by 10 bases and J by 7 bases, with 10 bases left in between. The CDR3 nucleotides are TGTGCCACGGGGTGGGGGGAGCAGTACTTC. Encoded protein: CATGWGEQYF.

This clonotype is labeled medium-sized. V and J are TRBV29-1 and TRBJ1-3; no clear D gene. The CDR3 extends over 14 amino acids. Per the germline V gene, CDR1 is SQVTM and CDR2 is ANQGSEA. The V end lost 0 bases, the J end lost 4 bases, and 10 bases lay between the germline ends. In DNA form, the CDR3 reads TGCAGCGTTGAAGAGAGGCCAGTGGGAAACACCATATATTTT. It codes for CSVEERPVGNTIYF.

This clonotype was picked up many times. CDR3 DNA sequence: TGTGCCAGCAGTTACTTAACTCAGGGTAGCGCTGAAGCTTTCTTT. Translated: CASSYLTQGSAEAFF. The chain has TRBV6-5 and TRBJ1-1; the D gene is possibly TRBD1 (5 bases). Looked up from germline, CDR1 is MNHEY and CDR2 is SVGAGI. Trimming cost V 1 base and J 6 bases, with 15 bases left between them. The CDR3 length is 15 residues.

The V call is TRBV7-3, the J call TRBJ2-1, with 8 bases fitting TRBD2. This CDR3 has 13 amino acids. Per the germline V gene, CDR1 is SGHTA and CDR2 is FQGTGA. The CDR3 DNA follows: TGTGCTAGGGCTAGCGGGTCCTACAATGAGCAGTTCTTC. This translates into CARASGSYNEQFF. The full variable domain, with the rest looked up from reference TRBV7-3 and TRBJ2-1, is GAGVSQTPSNKVTEKGKYVELRCDPISGHTALYWYRQSLGQGPEFLIYFQGTGAADDSGLPNDRFFAVRPEGSVSTLKIQRTERGDSAVYLCARASGSYNEQFFGPGTRLTVL.

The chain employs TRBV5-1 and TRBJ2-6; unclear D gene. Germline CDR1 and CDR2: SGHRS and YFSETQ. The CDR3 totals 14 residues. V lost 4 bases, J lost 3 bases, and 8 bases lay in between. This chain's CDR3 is CASSLQIGANVLTF. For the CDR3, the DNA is TGCGCCAGCAGCCTACAAATTGGGGCCAACGTCCTGACTTTC.

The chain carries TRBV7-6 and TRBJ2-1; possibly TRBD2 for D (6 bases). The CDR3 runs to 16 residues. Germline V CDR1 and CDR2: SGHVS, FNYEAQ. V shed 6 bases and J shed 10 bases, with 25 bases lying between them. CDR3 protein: CASSLKGSGHRKEQFF. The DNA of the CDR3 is TGTGCCAGCAGTTTGAAGGGTAGCGGCCATCGTAAGGAGCAGTTCTTC.

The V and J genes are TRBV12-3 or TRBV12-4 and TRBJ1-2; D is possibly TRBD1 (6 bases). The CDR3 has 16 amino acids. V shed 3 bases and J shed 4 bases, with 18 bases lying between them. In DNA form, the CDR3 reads TGTGCCAGCAGTTTTGCGACCGGGGGGGCCCGCTATGGCTACACCTTC. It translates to CASSFATGGARYGYTF.

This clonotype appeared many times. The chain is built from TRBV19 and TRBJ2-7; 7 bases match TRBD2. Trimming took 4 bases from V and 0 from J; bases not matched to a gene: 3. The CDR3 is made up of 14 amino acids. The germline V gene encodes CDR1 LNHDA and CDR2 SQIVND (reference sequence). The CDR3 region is CASSSGGGSYEQYF. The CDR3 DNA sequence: TGTGCCAGTAGTAGCGGGGGTGGCTCCTACGAGCAGTACTTC.

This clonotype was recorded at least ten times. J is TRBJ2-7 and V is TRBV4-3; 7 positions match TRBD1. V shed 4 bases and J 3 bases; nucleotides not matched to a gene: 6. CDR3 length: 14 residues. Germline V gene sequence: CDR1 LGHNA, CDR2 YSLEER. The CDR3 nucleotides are TGCGCCAGCAGCCTCGGACAGGAAAACTACGAGCAGTACTTC. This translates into CASSLGQENYEQYF.

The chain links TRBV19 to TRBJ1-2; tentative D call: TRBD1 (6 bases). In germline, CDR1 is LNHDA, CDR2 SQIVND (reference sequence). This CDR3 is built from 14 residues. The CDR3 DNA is TGTGCTAGAGAAGGGACAAGGAAATACTATGGCTACACCTTC. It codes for CAREGTRKYYGYTF. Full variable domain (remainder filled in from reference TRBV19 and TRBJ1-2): DGGITQSPKYLFRKEGQNVTLSCEQNLNHDAMYWYRQDPGQGLRLIYYSQIVNDFQKGDIAEGYSVSREKKESFPLTVTSAQKNPTAFYLCAREGTRKYYGYTFGSGTRLTVV.

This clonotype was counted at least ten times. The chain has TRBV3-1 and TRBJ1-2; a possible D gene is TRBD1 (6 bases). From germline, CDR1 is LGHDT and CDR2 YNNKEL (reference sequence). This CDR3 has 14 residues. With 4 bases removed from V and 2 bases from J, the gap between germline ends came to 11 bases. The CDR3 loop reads CASSPRGANYGYTF. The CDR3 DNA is TGTGCCAGCAGCCCGCGGGGGGCCAACTATGGCTACACCTTC.

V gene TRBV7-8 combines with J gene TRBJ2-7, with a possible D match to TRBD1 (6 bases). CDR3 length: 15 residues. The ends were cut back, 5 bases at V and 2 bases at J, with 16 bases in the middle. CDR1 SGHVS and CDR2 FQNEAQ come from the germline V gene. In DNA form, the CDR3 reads TGTGCCAGCAGCCCCGTAGACAGGAAAGCCTACGAGCAGTACTTC. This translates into CASSPVDRKAYEQYF.

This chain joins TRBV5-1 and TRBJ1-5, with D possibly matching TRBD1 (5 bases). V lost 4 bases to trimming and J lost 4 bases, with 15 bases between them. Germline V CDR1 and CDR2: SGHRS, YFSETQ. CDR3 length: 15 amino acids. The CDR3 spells CASSRGGGGNQPQHF. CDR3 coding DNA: TGCGCCAGCAGCCGAGGAGGCGGGGGGAATCAGCCCCAGCATTTT.